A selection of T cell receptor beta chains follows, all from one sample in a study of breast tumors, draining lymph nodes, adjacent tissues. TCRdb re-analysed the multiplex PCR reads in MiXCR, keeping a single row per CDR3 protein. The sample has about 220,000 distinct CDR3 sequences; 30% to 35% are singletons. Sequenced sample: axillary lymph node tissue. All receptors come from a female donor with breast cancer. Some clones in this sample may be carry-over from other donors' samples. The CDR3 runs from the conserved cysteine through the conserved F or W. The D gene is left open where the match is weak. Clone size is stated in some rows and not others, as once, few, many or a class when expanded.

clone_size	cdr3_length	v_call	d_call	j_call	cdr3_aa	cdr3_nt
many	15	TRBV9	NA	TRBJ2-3	CASSLSGLRTDTQYF	TGTGCCAGCAGCCTATCGGGATTACGCACAGATACGCAGTATTTT
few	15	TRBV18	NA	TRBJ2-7	CASSLGVQGSYEQYF	TGTGCCAGCTCACTTGGGGTTCAGGGTTCCTACGAGCAGTACTTC
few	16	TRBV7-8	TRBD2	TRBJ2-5	CASSLGVASGGETQYF	TGTGCCAGCAGCTTAGGTGTAGCTAGCGGGGGAGAGACCCAGTACTTC
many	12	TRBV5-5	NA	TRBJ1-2	CASSHNSYGYTF	TGTGCCAGCAGCCATAACAGCTATGGCTACACCTTC
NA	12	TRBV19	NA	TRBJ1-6	CASGGKNSPLHF	TGTGCTAGTGGAGGGAAGAATTCACCCCTCCACTTT
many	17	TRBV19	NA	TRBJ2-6	CASGQAGRLTGANVLTF	TGTGCCAGTGGTCAGGCAGGTCGCTTAACTGGGGCCAACGTCCTGACTTTC
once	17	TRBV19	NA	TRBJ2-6	CASSIDLGGSGANVLTF	TGTGCCAGTAGTATAGATCTGGGGGGCTCTGGGGCCAACGTCCTGACTTTC
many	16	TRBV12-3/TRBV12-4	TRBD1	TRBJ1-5	CASSPRQGINFQPQHF	TGTGCCAGCAGTCCCCGACAGGGGATAAATTTTCAGCCCCAGCATTTT
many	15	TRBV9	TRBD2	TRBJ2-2	CASSVVGLATGELFF	TGTGCCAGCAGCGTAGTGGGACTAGCGACCGGGGAGCTGTTTTTT
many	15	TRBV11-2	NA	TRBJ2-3	CASSLGPYPTDTQYF	TGTGCCAGCAGCTTAGGACCTTATCCCACAGATACGCAGTATTTT
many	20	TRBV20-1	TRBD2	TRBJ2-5	CSVLSPDGRLAGGVQETQYF	TGCAGTGTCCTCTCTCCCGACGGTCGACTAGCGGGGGGGGTACAAGAGACCCAGTACTTC
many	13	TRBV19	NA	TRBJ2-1	CASSISLYNEQFF	TGTGCCAGTAGTATAAGCCTTTACAATGAGCAGTTCTTC
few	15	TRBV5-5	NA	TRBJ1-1	CASSSPQGANTEAFF	TGTGCCAGCAGCTCCCCACAGGGAGCGAACACTGAAGCTTTCTTT
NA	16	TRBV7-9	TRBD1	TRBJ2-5	CASSLARTGGGETQYF	TGTGCCAGCAGCTTAGCGAGGACAGGAGGTGGAGAGACCCAGTACTTC
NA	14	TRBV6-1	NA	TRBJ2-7	CASIRQGLPYEQYF	TGTGCCAGCATTCGACAGGGACTCCCCTACGAGCAGTACTTC
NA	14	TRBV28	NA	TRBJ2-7	CASSSFERGYEQYF	TGTGCCAGCAGTTCTTTTGAGCGTGGGTACGAGCAGTACTTC
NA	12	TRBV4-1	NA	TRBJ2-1	CASSPEAGAQFF	TGCGCCAGCAGCCCAGAGGCCGGGGCGCAGTTCTTC
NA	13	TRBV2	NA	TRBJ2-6	CASSEVGANVLTF	TGTGCCAGCAGTGAAGTAGGGGCCAACGTCCTGACTTTC
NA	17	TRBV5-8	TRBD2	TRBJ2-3	CASSPGTSGGKTDTQYF	TGTGCCAGCAGCCCCGGGACTAGCGGGGGGAAGACAGATACGCAGTATTTT
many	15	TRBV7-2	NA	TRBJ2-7	CASSLNRQLLYEQYF	TGTGCCAGCAGCTTAAACCGGCAGCTCCTCTACGAGCAGTACTTC
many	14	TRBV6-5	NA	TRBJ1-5	CASSSSSSNQPQHF	TGTGCCAGCAGCTCCTCTTCTAGCAATCAGCCCCAGCATTTT
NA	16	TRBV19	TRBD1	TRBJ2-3	CASSERTGASTDTQYF	TGTGCCAGTAGTGAGCGGACAGGAGCTAGCACAGATACGCAGTATTTT
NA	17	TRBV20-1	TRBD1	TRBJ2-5	CSAATVSTGARGETQYF	TGCAGTGCCGCGACGGTATCGACAGGGGCACGGGGAGAGACCCAGTACTTC
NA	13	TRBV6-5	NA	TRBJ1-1	CASSYSVNTEAFF	TGTGCCAGCAGTTACTCGGTGAACACTGAAGCTTTCTTT
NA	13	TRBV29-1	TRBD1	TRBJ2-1	CSLASGTGTEQFF	TGCAGCTTAGCCTCCGGGACAGGGACTGAGCAGTTCTTC
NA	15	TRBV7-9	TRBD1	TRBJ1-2	CASSSLAGQLYGYTF	TGTGCCAGCAGCTCCTTAGCGGGACAGCTCTATGGCTACACCTTC
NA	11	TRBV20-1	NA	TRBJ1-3	CSAMTSNTIYF	TGCAGTGCAATGACCTCGAACACCATATATTTT
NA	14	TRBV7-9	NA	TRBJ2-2	CASSYGSGTGELFF	TGTGCCAGCAGCTACGGGAGTGGCACCGGGGAGCTGTTTTTT
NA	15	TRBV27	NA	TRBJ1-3	CASSLSRSSGNTIYF	TGTGCCAGCAGTTTAAGTAGGAGCTCTGGAAACACCATATATTTT
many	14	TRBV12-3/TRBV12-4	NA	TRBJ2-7	CASSSRTVSYEQYF	TGTGCCAGCAGTTCCCGGACAGTCTCCTACGAGCAGTACTTC
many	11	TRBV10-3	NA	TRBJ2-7	CAISDRGDLHF	TGTGCCATCAGTGACAGGGGGGACCTTCACTTC